The TCR beta chain under discussion was sequenced for a study of shared T cell receptors in the human thymus. This clone was detected once. V was shortened by 8 bases and J by 8 bases, with 13 bases between the two germline ends. The germline gives CDR1 MNHNS, CDR2 SASEGT. This CDR3 has 12 residues. Data came from immunoSEQ multiplex PCR; TCRdb stores just in-frame clones and leaves some out. The table includes hundreds of thousands of clones, approximately 83% detected once. The same data also contributed to another study, on human thymus T cells. Turning to that study: Infants served as donors; they were healthy and Finnish and were having corrective surgery for congenital heart defects. Thymus tissue for the work was resected from patients undergoing corrective heart surgery. In unrelated individuals, thymic repertoires overlapped highly, according to related research.

The receptor's source is a girl in the first two years of life with a congenital heart defect. The chain has TRBV6-1 and TRBJ2-1; a weak D match, TRBD2 (6 bases). The material sequenced was thymocytes. The CDR3 coding sequence is TGTGCCAGCGACGTTGGGGGGTATGAGCAGTTCTTC. This encodes CASDVGGYEQFF.